The T cell receptor (beta chain) described here comes from a study of CD4 T cell repertoires in COVID-19. Regarding the study as a whole: Several top expanded SARS-CoV-2-reactive clonotypes were shared by two or three memory subsets. Between about 6 and 28% of SARS-CoV-2 clonotypes also appeared in SARS-CoV and/or HKU1 spike cultures.

Clones were read by immunoSEQ multiplex PCR, and TCRdb kept only the in-frame ones, dropping some. The top ten clones hold 0.5% to 0.6% of a sample with more than 65,000 clones, under 90% of them seen once. Regarding this clone: Its antigen is as yet unknown.

The CDR3 totals 13 residues. The germline gives CDR1 LNHDA, CDR2 SQIVND (reference sequence). The V and J ends lost 8 bases and 6 bases respectively, with 16 bases between them. No culture step preceded sequencing of the ex vivo isolated memory T cells. The TCR sequence derives from a human donor who had COVID-19. The source was CD4+ T cells from peripheral blood, collected after recovery from COVID-19. The V and J genes are TRBV19 and TRBJ1-1; D possibly corresponds to TRBD1 (5 bases). The CDR3 loop is CASSSTRGAEAFF. As DNA, the CDR3 is TGTGCCAGTTCCTCAACCCGGGGCGCTGAAGCTTTCTTT.